These 27 T cell receptor beta chains share one sample of origin, sequenced in a study of cytomegalovirus exposure and HLA in healthy donors (dated by TCRdb to about 2017). Library preparation was by the immunoSEQ multiplex PCR assay. For the multiplex PCR, a mixture combining 60 forward primers for TCR Vbeta segments and 13 reverse primers for TCR Jbeta segments was used. This is the immuneACCESS table as TCRdb keeps it, with only in-frame sequences that have V and J called. A part of the clones is gone; compared with another copy, unresolved V genes explain less than half, and the rest is unexplained. This sample holds some 85,000 clones; approximately 84% were observed only once. Of the sample, around 2.4% falls within the top ten clones. Sequencing was carried out using PBMCs. The source is a woman in her fifties or sixties in good health and CMV-seronegative.

V is TRBV6-1 and J is TRBJ2-3; 8 bases align to TRBD2. The CDR3 has 16 amino acids. Losses at the gene ends were 4 bases for V and 1 base for J; bases not matched to a gene: 7. Germline lookup yields CDR1 MNHNS and CDR2 SASEGT. Here the CDR3 reads CASSAGGRGGTDTQYF. In nucleotides, the CDR3 is TGTGCCAGCAGTGCCGGGGGGCGGGGGGGCACAGATACGCAGTATTTT.

The gene calls are TRBV5-6 and TRBJ2-1; 7 bases map to TRBD2. The CDR3 loop spans 16 amino acids. V lost 4 bases to trimming and J lost 0 bases; unmatched junction nucleotides: 7. Germline CDR1 is SGHDT and CDR2 is YYEEEE. This CDR3 is CASSPLGGGSYNEQFF. CDR3 sequence (DNA): TGTGCCAGCAGCCCCCTAGGCGGGGGCTCCTACAATGAGCAGTTCTTC.

The chain uses TRBV7-3 and TRBJ1-2, with a possible D match to TRBD1 (5 bases). V lost 2 bases and J lost 7, with 11 bases in between. The CDR3 length is 13 residues. Germline CDR1 is SGHTA and CDR2 is FQGTGA. CDR3 in amino acids: CASSLEGVAGYTF. Here the CDR3 DNA reads TGTGCCAGCAGCTTAGAAGGGGTAGCTGGCTACACCTTC.

The gene calls are TRBV7-2 and TRBJ1-2; maybe TRBD1 (5 bases). The germline V gene encodes CDR1 SGHTA and CDR2 FQGNSA. Trimming removed 0 bases from V and 4 bases from J, with 12 bases in between. The CDR3 runs to 15 residues. The CDR3 DNA reads TGTGCCAGCAGCTTAGCGCGCAGACAGACCTATGGCTACACCTTC. Protein sequence: CASSLARRQTYGYTF.

CDR3 DNA: TGTGCCAGCAGTCGAACTCAGGGGCCGGAAAATCAGCCCCAGCATTTT. Translated: CASSRTQGPENQPQHF. J is TRBJ1-5 and V is TRBV6-6, with D possibly matching TRBD1 (6 bases). V lost 5 bases, J lost 4 bases, and 18 bases lay in between. The CDR3 length is 16 residues. Germline lookup yields CDR1 MNHNY and CDR2 SVGAGI (reference sequence).

The chain employs TRBV5-4 and TRBJ1-1; 9 bases match TRBD1. From germline, CDR1 is SGHNT and CDR2 YYREEE (reference sequence). V shed 3 bases, J shed 0 bases, and the junction held 0 bases outside the gene matches. This CDR3 comprises 14 residues. CDR3 region: CASSWDRVNTEAFF. The CDR3 DNA follows: TGTGCCAGCAGCTGGGACAGGGTGAACACTGAAGCTTTCTTT.

This chain joins TRBV15 and TRBJ2-1; D unclear. CDR1 is LNHNV, CDR2 YYDKDF, per germline (reference sequence). V lost 2 bases and J 7 bases, leaving 6 bases between the germline ends. The CDR3 runs 12 residues. CDR3 sequence (DNA): TGTGCCACCAGCAGACAGGTGAATGAGCAGTTCTTC. This sequence encodes CATSRQVNEQFF.

The chain joins TRBV30 to TRBJ1-1, with D maybe TRBD1 (5 bases). Trimming shortened V by 0 bases and J by 1 base, and 9 bases separated the two germline ends. This CDR3 has 14 amino acids. Germline CDR1 reads GTSNPN; CDR2 reads SVGIG (reference sequence). DNA for the CDR3: TGTGCCTGGAGTGTTGGGGCAGGGAACACTGAAGCTTTCTTT. This sequence encodes CAWSVGAGNTEAFF.

This chain links TRBV27 with TRBJ1-1; D may be TRBD1 (6 bases). V was shortened by 5 bases and J by 4 bases, with 14 bases between the two germline ends. Looked up from germline, CDR1 is MNHEY and CDR2 is SMNVEV (reference sequence). There are 14 residues in the CDR3. The CDR3 spells CASSAGEGGTEAFF. The CDR3 DNA reads as TGTGCCAGCAGTGCAGGGGAAGGGGGCACTGAAGCTTTCTTT.

This rearrangement joins TRBV7-9 to TRBJ1-1, with D unresolved. V was clipped by 1 base and J by 7 bases, with 7 bases between them. The CDR3 has 12 amino acids. Looked up from germline, CDR1 is SEHNR and CDR2 is FQNEAQ (reference sequence). CDR3 in DNA: TGTGCCAGCAGCTTAGGAGAAGATGAAGCTTTCTTT. It codes for CASSLGEDEAFF.

This clone was detected only once. The rearrangement uses TRBV4-1 and TRBJ2-2; 8 bases are shared with TRBD2. CDR3 length equals 21 residues. The germline gives CDR1 MGHRA, CDR2 YSYEKL. V was pared by 2 bases and J by 4 bases, with 21 bases of the junction left unmatched. CDR3 sequence reads: CASSQLVALSPLRGATGELFF. The CDR3 nucleotides read TGCGCCAGCAGCCAACTAGTCGCATTAAGTCCATTGCGGGGGGCCACCGGGGAGCTGTTTTTT.

The rearrangement joins TRBV6-5 to TRBJ1-5; D is uncertain. The germline gives CDR1 MNHEY, CDR2 SVGAGI. The CDR3 length is 13 residues. Trimming left V 4 bases short and J 8 bases short, with 12 bases between. CDR3 sequence reads: CASSSFLMEPQHF. CDR3 nucleotide sequence: TGTGCCAGCAGTTCCTTTCTAATGGAGCCCCAGCATTTT.

The chain combines TRBV7-2 with TRBJ2-1, with D perhaps TRBD2 (6 bases). This CDR3 has 16 residues. V was cut by 2 bases and J by 0 bases, with 11 bases left in between. In germline, CDR1 is SGHTA, CDR2 FQGNSA. Written as DNA, the CDR3 is TGTGCCAGCAGCTTATTGCGGGGAACCTCCTACAATGAGCAGTTCTTC. This encodes CASSLLRGTSYNEQFF. The full variable domain, its missing parts supplied by reference TRBV7-2 and TRBJ2-1, is GAGVSQSPSNKVTEKGKDVELRCDPISGHTALYWYRQSLGQGLEFLIYFQGNSAPDKSGLPSDRFSAERTGGSVSTLTIQRTQQEDSAVYLCASSLLRGTSYNEQFFGPGTRLTVL.

The chain links TRBV6-5 to TRBJ2-5, with D tentatively TRBD1 (6 bases). The closer fit of TRBJ2-7 to the DNA end suggests the J call may be wrong. The CDR3 contains 13 residues. In germline, CDR1 is MNHEY, CDR2 SVGAGI. The CDR3, as DNA: TGTGCCAGCAGTAGGGACAACGGTTACGAGCAGTACTTC. It translates to CASSRDNGYEQYF.

V usage is TRBV20-1 and J usage is TRBJ1-1; D call uncertain. The CDR3 has 10 amino acids. CDR1 DFQATT and CDR2 SNEGSKA come from the germline V gene (reference sequence). V lost 0 bases and J 7 bases, leaving 3 bases between the germline ends. The CDR3 coding sequence is TGCAGTGCTAGAGACCGTGAAGCTTTCTTT. As protein: CSARDREAFF.

The V gene is TRBV18, the J gene TRBJ1-4; tentative D call: TRBD1 (5 bases). The CDR3 is 15 residues long. V shed 4 bases and J shed 3 bases, with 12 bases lying between them. CDR1 and CDR2 from the germline V gene are KGHSH and LQKENI. Here the CDR3 DNA reads TGTGCCAGCTCACTGGCAGGGTCGGCTAATGAAAAACTGTTTTTT. Its translation: CASSLAGSANEKLFF.

The V and J genes are TRBV4-1 and TRBJ2-3; D not certain. V gave up 5 bases and J gave up 0 bases, with 18 bases separating them. From germline, CDR1 is MGHRA and CDR2 YSYEKL. The CDR3 contains 17 residues. The CDR3: CASSESTGTSSTDTQYF. The DNA of the CDR3 is TGCGCCAGCAGCGAATCGACTGGCACCTCTAGCACAGATACGCAGTATTTT.

The V gene is TRBV15, the J gene TRBJ2-3, with TRBD2 matching 10 bases. Germline V gene data show CDR1 as LNHNV and CDR2 as YYDKDF (reference sequence). V shed 0 bases and J 4 bases; nucleotides not matched to a gene: 7. This CDR3 region has 17 residues. This chain's CDR3 is CATSRELGAGGADTQYF. The CDR3 region has the DNA TGTGCCACCAGCAGAGAACTCGGAGCGGGGGGGGCAGATACGCAGTATTTT.

V and J are TRBV14 and TRBJ2-1; 9 nucleotides line up with TRBD1. Germline values: CDR1 SGHDN, CDR2 FVKESK. V trimming: 6 bases; J trimming: 2 bases; junction bases outside the gene matches: 2. The CDR3 sequence is 14 residues long. CDR3 sequence (DNA): TGTGCCAGCAGGGGACAGGGAACCTACAATGAGCAGTTCTTC. This encodes CASRGQGTYNEQFF.

The V call is TRBV19, the J call TRBJ1-5; D uncertain. Per germline, CDR1 LNHDA and CDR2 SQIVND (reference sequence). The CDR3 runs 14 residues. The V end was cut by 3 bases, the J end by 0 bases, with 6 bases between. The CDR3 region is CASSIGLSNQPQHF. The DNA of the CDR3 is TGTGCCAGTAGTATCGGACTTAGCAATCAGCCCCAGCATTTT.

V gene TRBV7-2 combines with J gene TRBJ2-2, with D perhaps TRBD1 (5 bases). The CDR3 totals 15 residues. Trimming removed 4 bases from V and 1 base from J, with 10 bases in between. Germline values: CDR1 SGHTA, CDR2 FQGNSA. CDR3 nucleotide sequence: TGTGCCAGCAGCTATGGACACGTGAACACCGGGGAGCTGTTTTTT. Its translation is CASSYGHVNTGELFF.

J is TRBJ2-5 and V is TRBV6-5; D is possibly TRBD2 (5 bases). The CDR3 contains 15 residues. Germline CDR1 is MNHEY and CDR2 is SVGAGI. V lost 4 bases and J 9 bases, leaving 21 bases between the germline ends. The CDR3 loop reads CASSSSVRALEAQYF. As DNA, the CDR3 is TGTGCCAGCAGTTCCTCAGTGAGGGCATTGGAGGCCCAGTACTTC.

The CDR3 DNA reads as TGTGCCAGCAGCTTCGGGACTAGCGGGGTGACCCAGTACTTC. It codes for CASSFGTSGVTQYF. The chain couples TRBV7-2 to TRBJ2-5; 13 bases are a match to TRBD2. Germline CDR1 SGHTA, CDR2 FQGNSA. V shed 3 bases and J 7 bases; nucleotides not matched to a gene: 2. The CDR3 loop spans 14 amino acids.

The V gene is TRBV2, the J gene TRBJ1-1, with TRBD1 as a possible D gene (6 bases). This CDR3 region has 14 residues. Germline V lookup: CDR1 SNHLY, CDR2 FYNNEI. V was pared by 1 base and J by 4 bases, with 10 bases between. The CDR3: CASSEGIGGTEAFF. The CDR3, as DNA: TGTGCCAGCAGTGAAGGAATAGGGGGCACTGAAGCTTTCTTT. The whole variable domain, filled in from reference TRBV2 and TRBJ1-1, reads EPEVTQTPSHQVTQMGQEVILRCVPISNHLYFYWYRQILGQKVEFLVSFYNNEISEKSEIFDDQFSVERPDGSNFTLKIRSTKLEDSAMYFCASSEGIGGTEAFFGQGTRLTVV.

This chain uses TRBV19 with TRBJ1-4, with 8 bases matching TRBD1. The CDR3 contains 14 residues. The germline V gene has CDR1 LNHDA and CDR2 SQIVND (reference sequence). Germline trimming cut 5 bases from V and 2 bases from J; bases unmatched to any gene: 1. CDR3 in amino acids: CASSRTGTNEKLFF. The CDR3 DNA reads TGTGCCAGTAGTCGGACAGGGACTAATGAAAAACTGTTTTTT.

This clone has a handful of counts. The chain is built from TRBV27 and TRBJ1-4; maybe TRBD1 (5 bases). There are 16 residues in the CDR3. The V end lost 1 base, the J end lost 3 bases, and 12 bases lay between the germline ends. Germline V gene lookup returns CDR1 MNHEY and CDR2 SMNVEV (reference sequence). CDR3 in DNA: TGTGCCAGCAGTTTATACGGCAGGGCAGCTAATGAAAAACTGTTTTTT. This translates into CASSLYGRAANEKLFF.

The rearrangement links TRBV27 to TRBJ1-2; maybe TRBD1 (5 bases). This CDR3 comprises 17 residues. V lost 1 base, J lost 2 bases, and 17 bases lay in between. Germline CDR1 MNHEY, CDR2 SMNVEV (reference sequence). CDR3 amino acids: CASSLFGDSNLNYGYTF. CDR3 in DNA: TGTGCCAGCAGTTTATTCGGGGACTCAAACTTAAACTATGGCTACACCTTC.